These T cell receptor beta chains were read from a single sample in a study of cytomegalovirus exposure and HLA in healthy donors. The assay was immunoSEQ multiplex PCR, and TCRdb's table has in-frame clones only and misses some. Here the sample spans 150,000 to 200,000 clones, around 77% being singletons. Sequenced input: PBMCs. The receptors stem from a man aged 60-69 years in good health and CMV-seronegative. Each CDR3 is given with its conserved first and last residue. Fields, in order: J gene, V gene, clone size, D gene, CDR3 protein, CDR3 DNA. The D gene is left open where the match is weak. Size values are once, few and many counts, or a class for expanded clones, and some rows have none.

>TRBJ2-3|TRBV6-6|NA|TRBD1
CASSSGTGAPDTQYF
TGTGCCAGCAGCTCCGGGACAGGGGCCCCAGATACGCAGTATTTT
>TRBJ2-6|TRBV19|NA|NA
CASSIPSVSGANVLTF
TGTGCCAGTAGTATACCTTCGGTCTCTGGGGCCAACGTCCTGACTTTC
>TRBJ2-3|TRBV4-2|NA|NA
CASSQDWTRGKRDTQYF
TGTGCCAGCAGCCAAGATTGGACTAGGGGGAAACGAGATACGCAGTATTTT
>TRBJ2-7|TRBV9|NA|NA
CASSPQPHGEQYF
TGTGCCAGCAGCCCCCAGCCCCACGGGGAGCAGTACTTC
>TRBJ2-7|TRBV28|NA|TRBD2
CASSPPGLVAYEQYF
TGTGCCAGCAGTCCGCCCGGACTAGTGGCCTACGAGCAGTACTTC
>TRBJ2-2|TRBV9|NA|NA
CASSVGLGGELFF
TGTGCCAGCAGCGTAGGTCTAGGCGGGGAGCTGTTTTTT
>TRBJ2-7|TRBV10-3|NA|NA
CAISDPGIFPSGYEQYF
TGTGCCATCAGCGATCCCGGGATCTTCCCCTCAGGCTACGAGCAGTACTTC
>TRBJ1-2|TRBV6-4|few|NA
CAIAEWGGSNYGYTF
TGTGCCATCGCAGAATGGGGGGGATCCAACTATGGCTACACCTTC
>TRBJ1-2|TRBV7-9|NA|TRBD1
CSSRQGSSGYTF
TGTTCCAGCCGACAGGGTAGTTCTGGCTACACCTTC
>TRBJ1-1|TRBV4-1|NA|NA
CASSQDAGGTEAFF
TGCGCCAGCAGCCAAGATGCCGGGGGCACTGAAGCTTTCTTT
>TRBJ1-3|TRBV6-5|NA|TRBD1
CASRNRGYSGNTIYF
TGTGCCAGCAGGAACAGGGGATACTCTGGAAACACCATATATTTT
>TRBJ2-3|TRBV6-1|NA|TRBD2
CASSGTSALPFTSTDTQYF
TGTGCCAGCAGTGGGACTAGCGCTTTACCTTTCACTAGCACAGATACGCAGTATTTT
>TRBJ2-3|TRBV5-1|NA|NA
CASSLGQGRTDTQYF
TGCGCCAGCAGCTTGGGCCAGGGCCGCACAGATACGCAGTATTTT
>TRBJ2-2|TRBV18|NA|TRBD2
CASSPGETGLALRELFF
TGTGCCAGCTCACCCGGGGAAACAGGACTAGCGCTTCGGGAGCTGTTTTTT
>TRBJ2-5|TRBV9|NA|TRBD2
CASSTGLAGGAEETQYF
TGTGCCAGCAGCACGGGACTAGCGGGGGGGGCAGAAGAGACCCAGTACTTC
>TRBJ2-1|TRBV7-8|NA|NA
CASSSGRPAYNEQFF
TGTGCCAGCAGCTCGGGTAGGCCGGCCTACAATGAGCAGTTCTTC
>TRBJ2-7|TRBV7-2|once|TRBD1
CASSYSGTGAYEQYF
TGTGCCAGCAGCTACTCCGGGACAGGGGCCTACGAGCAGTACTTC
>TRBJ1-1|TRBV29-1|NA|NA
CSVAQGWNTEAFF
TGCAGCGTTGCTCAGGGGTGGAACACTGAAGCTTTCTTT
>TRBJ1-5|TRBV7-6|NA|NA
CASSLRGNQPQNF
TGTGCCAGCAGCTTAAGAGGTAATCAGCCCCAGAATTTT
>TRBJ2-7|TRBV7-9|NA|NA
CASSVTGLNEQYF
TGTGCCAGCAGCGTAACAGGTCTTAACGAGCAGTACTTC
>TRBJ1-1|TRBV5-4|NA|NA
CASGGGANPEAFF
TGTGCCAGTGGCGGGGGCGCTAACCCTGAAGCTTTCTTT
>TRBJ1-6|TRBV6-1|NA|NA
CASSEAKGLRIGNSPLHF
TGTGCCAGCAGTGAAGCTAAGGGGTTGCGGATAGGGAATTCACCCCTCCACTTT
>TRBJ1-5|TRBV6-1|NA|NA
CASRGPGSNQPQHF
TGTGCCAGCAGGGGGCCTGGGAGCAATCAGCCCCAGCATTTT
>TRBJ2-2|TRBV5-1|NA|NA
CASSTRTGTGELFF
TGCGCCAGCAGTACCCGGACGGGGACCGGGGAGCTGTTTTTT
>TRBJ1-1|TRBV28|NA|TRBD1
CASSPSGQGGTEAFF
TGTGCCAGCAGTCCCTCGGGACAGGGAGGCACTGAAGCTTTCTTT
>TRBJ1-2|TRBV27|NA|TRBD1
CASSFWGQGGGYTF
TGTGCCAGCAGTTTTTGGGGACAGGGGGGTGGCTACACCTTC
>TRBJ1-1|TRBV5-4|NA|NA
CASSLFREDTEAFF
TGTGCCAGCAGCTTATTCAGGGAGGACACTGAAGCTTTCTTT
>TRBJ1-2|TRBV28|NA|NA
CASSLSGGFNYGYTF
TGTGCCAGCAGTCTCTCGGGGGGATTTAACTATGGCTACACCTTC
>TRBJ2-7|TRBV5-1|NA|NA
CASSFGGQRGSYEQYF
TGCGCCAGCAGCTTCGGGGGCCAGCGGGGCTCCTACGAGCAGTACTTC
>TRBJ1-1|TRBV11-3|few|NA
CASSLGRGNTEAFF
TGTGCCAGCAGCTTAGGGCGGGGGAACACTGAAGCTTTCTTT
>TRBJ2-7|TRBV2|NA|NA
CASSERGQGRGEQYF
TGTGCCAGCAGTGAACGGGGGCAGGGGAGGGGCGAGCAGTACTTC
>TRBJ2-5|TRBV28|NA|NA
CASSLLDSPVRETQYF
TGTGCCAGCAGTTTATTGGACTCCCCAGTTCGTGAGACCCAGTACTTC
>TRBJ2-2|TRBV5-4|NA|TRBD2
CASSFPSGVNTGELFF
TGTGCCAGCAGCTTCCCTAGCGGGGTTAACACCGGGGAGCTGTTTTTT
>TRBJ2-3|TRBV7-8|NA|TRBD2
CASSYPLLAGGTDTQYF
TGTGCCAGCAGCTACCCCCTGCTAGCGGGAGGGACGGATACGCAGTATTTT
>TRBJ2-7|TRBV7-6|medium-sized|TRBD2
CASSSSGGKYEQYF
TGTGCCAGCAGCTCGTCGGGGGGGAAATACGAGCAGTACTTC
>TRBJ2-1|TRBV9|NA|TRBD2
CASSSREGPQVLLFF
TGTGCCAGCAGCTCCAGGGAGGGCCCCCAGGTCCTGCTGTTCTTC
>TRBJ1-3|TRBV9|NA|NA
CASSAPGQNSGNTIYF
TGTGCCAGCAGCGCCCCCGGACAGAACTCTGGAAACACCATATATTTT
>TRBJ1-5|TRBV7-2|NA|TRBD1
CASSLVQGARPQHF
TGTGCCAGCAGCTTAGTACAGGGGGCAAGGCCCCAGCATTTT
>TRBJ2-7|TRBV28|few|TRBD2
CASSVAGGPRTEQYF
TGTGCCAGCAGCGTAGCGGGAGGTCCACGGACCGAGCAGTACTTC
>TRBJ1-2|TRBV6-6|NA|NA
CASAGDNYGYTF
TGTGCCAGTGCAGGGGATAACTATGGCTACACCTTC